One sample yielded the 30 T cell receptor beta chains listed below, sequenced in a study of blood T cell repertoires in COVID-19. Clones were read by immunoSEQ multiplex PCR, and TCRdb kept only the in-frame ones, dropping some. The sample lists about 83,000 clones; about nine tenths were seen once. Sequenced: peripheral blood. The receptors derive from a woman between 50 and 59 years old with active or convalescent COVID-19.

The J gene is TRBJ2-7, the V gene TRBV11-3; D not certain. The V and J ends lost 5 bases and 3 bases respectively, with 11 bases between them. This CDR3 has 13 amino acids. CDR1 and CDR2 from the germline V gene are SGHNT and YENEEA. CDR3 region: CASSASTDYEQYF. The CDR3 nucleotides are TGTGCCAGCAGCGCCTCCACTGACTACGAGCAGTACTTC.

The gene calls are TRBV9 and TRBJ2-7, with D perhaps matching TRBD2 (5 bases). CDR1 is SGDLS and CDR2 is YYNGEE in the germline V gene. V was trimmed by 0 bases and J by 6 bases, leaving 16 bases between them. The CDR3 has 15 amino acids. CDR3 amino acids: CASSVAASQFTEQYF. The DNA of the CDR3 is TGTGCCAGCAGCGTAGCGGCTAGCCAATTCACCGAGCAGTACTTC.

The chain uses TRBV24-1 and TRBJ2-1; 7 bases are a match to TRBD1. In germline, CDR1 is KGHDR, CDR2 SFDVKD. This CDR3 is 19 amino acids long. The J segment lost 1 base and the V segment lost 2 bases, leaving 13 bases of the junction unmatched. CDR3 region: CATSDSGTDGSGSYNEQFF. CDR3 in DNA: TGTGCCACCAGTGATTCAGGGACAGACGGCTCGGGGTCCTACAATGAGCAGTTCTTC.

The V gene is TRBV5-1, the J gene TRBJ1-3, with 11 bases that match TRBD1. Trimming took 1 base from V and 1 from J; bases not matched to a gene: 4. The CDR3 spans 17 residues. The germline V gene encodes CDR1 SGHRS and CDR2 YFSETQ. Written as DNA, the CDR3 is TGCGCCAGCAGCTTGTTTGGGACAGGGGGATCTGGAAACACCATATATTTT. Its protein product is CASSLFGTGGSGNTIYF.

The J gene is TRBJ2-2, the V gene TRBV19; 7 bases align to TRBD1. After removal of 3 bases from V and 3 bases from J, the junction contained 4 bases not matched to a gene. CDR3 size: 15 residues. CDR1 is LNHDA, CDR2 SQIVND, per germline (reference sequence). The CDR3 DNA follows: TGTGCCAGTAGTATCGAGGGGGCCTACACCGGGGAGCTGTTTTTT. Translation gives CASSIEGAYTGELFF.

This chain links TRBV15 with TRBJ2-7; 8 bases agree with TRBD1. CDR3 length: 15 residues. Germline CDR1 LNHNV, CDR2 YYDKDF (reference sequence). Trimming cost V 2 bases and J 3 bases; bases outside gene matches: 6. CDR3 coding DNA: TGTGCCACCAGCAGACCTCGAACAGGGGGCTACGAGCAGTACTTC. The encoded protein is CATSRPRTGGYEQYF.

The CDR3 sequence is CASRQGASGNTIYF. The CDR3 nucleotides are TGTGCCAGCAGGCAGGGGGCAAGCGGAAACACCATATATTTT. V and J are TRBV28 and TRBJ1-3, with 8 bases matching TRBD1. This CDR3 comprises 14 residues. Germline V gene data show CDR1 as MDHEN and CDR2 as SYDVKM. After removal of 6 bases from V and 4 bases from J, the junction contained 5 bases not matched to a gene.

This chain connects TRBV7-3 to TRBJ1-1, with 9 positions matching TRBD1. The CDR3 is 14 residues long. With 5 bases clipped from V and 4 bases from J, the junction kept 5 bases outside the gene matches. Germline CDR1 is SGHTA and CDR2 is FQGTGA. The CDR3 here is CASSLRGQGTEAFF. CDR3 nucleotide sequence: TGTGCCAGCAGCCTGAGGGGACAGGGCACTGAAGCTTTCTTT. The whole variable domain, remainder taken from reference TRBV7-3 and TRBJ1-1, is GAGVSQTPSNKVTEKGKYVELRCDPISGHTALYWYRQSLGQGPEFLIYFQGTGAADDSGLPNDRFFAVRPEGSVSTLKIQRTERGDSAVYLCASSLRGQGTEAFFGQGTRLTVV.

The chain uses TRBV19 and TRBJ2-7, with TRBD2 as a possible D gene (5 bases). The CDR3 is made up of 15 amino acids. V gave up 4 bases and J gave up 3 bases, with 16 bases separating them. Germline CDR1 is LNHDA and CDR2 is SQIVND (reference sequence). CDR3 region: CASSRLATTFYEQYF. The DNA of the CDR3 is TGTGCCAGTAGTAGGCTAGCAACTACCTTCTACGAGCAGTACTTC. Using reference TRBV19 and TRBJ2-7 for the parts outside the CDR3, the full variable domain is DGGITQSPKYLFRKEGQNVTLSCEQNLNHDAMYWYRQDPGQGLRLIYYSQIVNDFQKGDIAEGYSVSREKKESFPLTVTSAQKNPTAFYLCASSRLATTFYEQYFGPGTRLTVT.

This clone was detected only once. The V call is TRBV14, the J call TRBJ2-3, with no clear D. V lost 0 bases and J lost 5, with 9 bases in between. The CDR3 is 14 residues long. The germline V gene encodes CDR1 SGHDN and CDR2 FVKESK. CDR3 residues: CASSQEVRLDTQYF. The CDR3 nucleotides read TGTGCCAGCAGCCAAGAGGTCAGACTAGATACGCAGTATTTT.

The J gene is TRBJ1-2, the V gene TRBV6-2 or TRBV6-3; D is unresolved. Germline lookup yields CDR1 MNHEY and CDR2 SVGEGT. Trimming took 2 bases from V and 1 from J, leaving 5 bases between them. The CDR3 covers 13 residues. DNA for the CDR3: TGTGCCAGCAGTTACGCACATAACTATGGCTACACCTTC. It specifies CASSYAHNYGYTF.

The chain uses TRBV11-2 and TRBJ2-7, with a possible D match to TRBD1 (6 bases). The V end lost 5 bases, the J end lost 6 bases, and 20 bases lay between the germline ends. Per germline, CDR1 SGHAT and CDR2 FQNNGV. The CDR3 totals 15 residues. The CDR3 nucleotides read TGTGCCAGCAGCCCCTACAGGGCCAGCCGGGGCGAGCAGTACTTC. It codes for CASSPYRASRGEQYF.

CDR3 protein: CAWSLQGRPYNSPLHF. CDR3 nucleotides: TGTGCCTGGAGCCTACAGGGCCGTCCATATAATTCACCCCTCCACTTT. V and J are TRBV30 and TRBJ1-6; tentative D call: TRBD1 (6 bases). There are 16 residues in the CDR3. The germline CDR1 and CDR2 sequences are GTSNPN and SVGIG (reference sequence). Deletions cut 3 bases from V and 4 bases from J, with 16 bases between.

The chain's CDR3 is CATMGQGATDTQYF. The CDR3 DNA sequence: TGTGCCACCATGGGACAGGGAGCAACAGATACGCAGTATTTT. The chain uses TRBV24-1 and TRBJ2-3; 9 nucleotides align to TRBD1. Germline CDR1 is KGHDR and CDR2 is SFDVKD. V shed 8 bases, J shed 3 bases, and the junction held 5 bases outside the gene matches. The length of the CDR3 is 14 residues.

This sequence joins TRBV3-1 (or the pseudogene TRBV3-2) and TRBJ1-5, with D perhaps matching TRBD1 (5 bases). Trimming shortened V by 6 bases and J by 0 bases, and 12 bases separated the two germline ends. Germline V gives CDR1 LGHDT, CDR2 YNNKEL (reference sequence). The CDR3 contains 15 residues. Here the CDR3 reads CASSPTGLSNQPQHF. The CDR3 DNA follows: TGTGCCAGCAGTCCCACGGGACTTAGCAATCAGCCCCAGCATTTT.

CDR3 region: CASSGVGPSYNEQFF. CDR3 in DNA: TGTGCCAGCAGTGGTGTGGGGCCGTCCTACAATGAGCAGTTCTTC. The chain couples TRBV2 to TRBJ2-1; possible D gene TRBD1, 5 bases. V was trimmed by 4 bases and J by 1 base, leaving 11 bases between them. This CDR3 region has 15 residues. The germline CDR1 and CDR2 sequences are SNHLY and FYNNEI.

The V gene is TRBV30, the J gene TRBJ1-2; TRBD1 agrees at 7 bases. The CDR3 is 14 residues long. V dropped 5 bases and J dropped 5; count of bases not matched to a gene: 11. Germline V gives CDR1 GTSNPN, CDR2 SVGIG (reference sequence). CDR3 amino acids: CAWGHHGTAYGYTF. CDR3 DNA sequence: TGTGCCTGGGGACACCACGGGACAGCTTATGGCTACACCTTC.

J is TRBJ1-2 and V is TRBV6-5; TRBD1 matches 10 bases. J gave up 6 bases and V 7 bases, and 8 bases lay outside the gene matches. Germline lookup yields CDR1 MNHEY and CDR2 SVGAGI. The CDR3 extends over 14 amino acids. CDR3 bases: TGTGCCAGCAACCGAGGACAGGGGGTCAATGGCTACACCTTC. It codes for CASNRGQGVNGYTF.

This chain joins TRBV27 and TRBJ2-3, with 12 positions matching TRBD2. J was trimmed by 4 bases and V by 3 bases; bases with no gene match: 2. Germline CDR1 reads MNHEY; CDR2 reads SMNVEV (reference sequence). CDR3 length: 15 residues. The CDR3 DNA reads TGTGCCAGCAGTTTGACTAGCGGGGGAGCAGATACGCAGTATTTT. The encoded protein is CASSLTSGGADTQYF.

The chain has TRBV13 and TRBJ2-1; 9 bases match TRBD1. Looked up from germline, CDR1 is PRHDT and CDR2 is FYEKMQ (reference sequence). This CDR3 has 16 residues. V trimming: 5 bases; J trimming: 7 bases; junction bases outside the gene matches: 12. CDR3 protein: CASSPWTGAGVNEQFF. DNA for the CDR3: TGTGCCAGCAGCCCTTGGACAGGGGCGGGAGTGAATGAGCAGTTCTTC. Full variable domain (rest looked up from reference TRBV13 and TRBJ2-1): AAGVIQSPRHLIKEKRETATLKCYPIPRHDTVYWYQQGPGQDPQFLISFYEKMQSDKGSIPDRFSAQQFSDYHSELNMSSLELGDSALYFCASSPWTGAGVNEQFFGPGTRLTVL.

The chain links TRBV5-1 to TRBJ2-3; a weak D match, TRBD1 (6 bases). The CDR3 loop spans 15 amino acids. Trimming stripped 2 bases from V and 2 bases from J, with 12 bases between. CDR1 and CDR2 (germline): SGHRS, YFSETQ. The chain's CDR3 is CASSLQGLNTDTQYF. CDR3 nucleotide sequence: TGCGCCAGCAGCTTACAGGGATTGAACACAGATACGCAGTATTTT.

The chain has TRBV30 and TRBJ1-6; TRBD1 aligns across 9 bases. CDR3 size: 13 residues. Germline-derived CDR1 and CDR2 are GTSNPN and SVGIG (reference sequence). The V and J ends lost 5 bases and 7 bases, in that order; junction bases with no gene match: 3. CDR3 coding DNA: TGTGCCTGGGGGACAGGGTACAATTCACCCCTCCACTTT. Translating gives CAWGTGYNSPLHF.

J is TRBJ2-6 and V is TRBV11-2; tentative D call: TRBD2 (6 bases). The CDR3 extends over 17 amino acids. Germline CDR1 and CDR2: SGHAT and FQNNGV. V lost 10 bases and J lost 4, with 23 bases in between. CDR3 sequence (DNA): TGTGCCATCCTGAATCCCACGGAGGGTGCCGGGGCCAACGTCCTGACTTTC. Its translation is CAILNPTEGAGANVLTF.

There are a few counts of this clone. J is TRBJ2-6 and V is TRBV30; 10 positions match TRBD1. This CDR3 is built from 15 residues. The germline V gene encodes CDR1 GTSNPN and CDR2 SVGIG (reference sequence). With V trimmed by 7 bases and J by 0 bases, 3 bases remained unmatched. The CDR3 DNA reads TGTGCCTCACGACAGGGGGCCTCTGGGGCCAACGTCCTGACTTTC. Amino acid sequence: CASRQGASGANVLTF.

The chain links TRBV6-2 or TRBV6-3 to TRBJ2-2; 9 nucleotides line up with TRBD1. In germline, CDR1 is MNHEY, CDR2 SVGEGT. The CDR3 consists of 17 residues. J gave up 7 bases and V 6 bases, and 15 bases lay outside the gene matches. CDR3 nucleotide sequence: TGTGCCAGCAGCCCTAGACACAGGGGGCGCCTTGGCGGGGAGCTGTTTTTT. It is translated as CASSPRHRGRLGGELFF.

J is TRBJ2-5 and V is TRBV6-5; 10 bases fit TRBD2. CDR3 length equals 15 residues. In germline, CDR1 is MNHEY, CDR2 SVGAGI. The V gene end was trimmed by 10 bases and the J gene end by 5 bases; junction bases not matched to a gene: 13. CDR3 residues: CAIRSGGAGSETQYF. The CDR3 nucleotides read TGTGCCATCCGGAGCGGGGGGGCCGGTAGTGAGACCCAGTACTTC.

The chain employs TRBV5-8 and TRBJ2-1, with 8 bases identical to TRBD1. V shed 0 bases and J 7 bases; nucleotides not matched to a gene: 0. The CDR3 totals 13 residues. The germline V gene has CDR1 SGHTS and CDR2 YDEGEE. The DNA for the CDR3 is TGTGCCAGCAGCTTGGACAGGGGGAATGAGCAGTTCTTC. It codes for CASSLDRGNEQFF.

The gene calls are TRBV19 and TRBJ1-2, with 8 bases fitting TRBD1. There are 16 residues in the CDR3. Germline V gene sequence: CDR1 LNHDA, CDR2 SQIVND (reference sequence). V was clipped by 6 bases and J by 5 bases; unmatched bases: 14. CDR3 amino acids: CASREMTGVEGYGYTF. Written as DNA, the CDR3 is TGTGCCAGTAGAGAAATGACAGGGGTAGAAGGGTATGGCTACACCTTC.

The gene calls are TRBV19 and TRBJ1-5; D is perhaps TRBD1 (5 bases). Per the germline V gene, CDR1 is LNHDA and CDR2 is SQIVND (reference sequence). This CDR3 is built from 15 residues. The V end was cut by 2 bases, the J end by 6 bases, with 14 bases between. Here the CDR3 reads CASSISGGSRQPQHF. The CDR3 DNA sequence: TGTGCCAGTAGTATATCCGGGGGTTCGCGTCAGCCCCAGCATTTT.

This clone was seen only once. J is TRBJ2-1 and V is TRBV6-2 or TRBV6-3, with a tentative D call TRBD1 (5 bases). The CDR3 loop spans 14 amino acids. The germline V gene encodes CDR1 MNHEY and CDR2 SVGEGT. V was cut by 2 bases and J by 9 bases, with 14 bases left in between. This chain's CDR3 is CASSYPWGFPEQFF. DNA of the CDR3: TGTGCCAGCAGTTACCCGTGGGGCTTCCCTGAGCAGTTCTTC.